The rows below give T cell receptor beta chains drawn from one sample of a study of beta chain features in type 1 diabetes. Sequencing used immunoSEQ multiplex PCR; TCRdb keeps in-frame clones, though not all of them. This table has hundreds of thousands of clones, roughly 13% appearing once. The sample taken for sequencing was naive CD4+ T cells from blood. All receptors come from a man between 18 and 29 years old with type 1 diabetes. CDR3s include the opening cysteine and the closing phenylalanine or tryptophan. A D gene is named only where the DNA matches it firmly. Size is omitted from some rows. Given values are once, few, many or a class for expanded clones.

TRBD1 | TRBJ1-3 | few | TRBV30 | TGTGCCTTGGGGACAGCCACCTCTGGAAACACCATATATTTT | CALGTATSGNTIYF
TRBD1 | TRBJ2-5 | few | TRBV2 | TGTGCCAGCAGGGGGGACAGCGAAGAGACCCAGTACTTC | CASRGDSEETQYF
TRBD2 | TRBJ2-3 | . | TRBV28 | TGTGCCAGCAGTGCCGGGACTAGCGGGGGGGTAGATACGCAGTATTTT | CASSAGTSGGVDTQYF
TRBD1 | TRBJ2-3 | few | TRBV5-4 | TGTGCCAGCAGCTTGGGGTTACAGGGGGCAGATACGCAGTATTTT | CASSLGLQGADTQYF
. | TRBJ1-5 | . | TRBV2 | TGTGCCAGCAGTACAAGGAATCAGCCCCAGCATTTT | CASSTRNQPQHF
. | TRBJ1-4 | few | TRBV28 | TGTGCCAGCAGTTTACAGCAGACAACTAATGAAAAACTGTTTTTT | CASSLQQTTNEKLFF
. | TRBJ1-2 | . | TRBV10-3 | TGTGCCATCAGTGGCGGCAGCCGGCCGGGCTACACCTTC | CAISGGSRPGYTF
TRBD1 | TRBJ1-2 | few | TRBV29-1 | TGCAGCGTTGAGGGACAGGGTATTGGCTACACCTTC | CSVEGQGIGYTF
TRBD1 | TRBJ1-1 | . | TRBV6-1 | TGTGCCAGCAGTGAAAGACAGGGGCCGAACACTGAAGCTTTCTTT | CASSERQGPNTEAFF
. | TRBJ2-5 | few | TRBV7-2 | TGTGCCAGCAGCTCAGGACCAGCGGGAGAGACCCAGTACTTC | CASSSGPAGETQYF
. | TRBJ2-1 | few | TRBV4-2 | TGTGCCAGCAGCCAAGATCAGGGGGGGCTTTACAATGAGCAGTTCTTC | CASSQDQGGLYNEQFF
TRBD1 | TRBJ2-7 | . | TRBV4-1 | TGTGCCAGCAGCCAACCGGGACAGGGGGCCTACGAGCAGTACTTC | CASSQPGQGAYEQYF
. | TRBJ1-4 | few | TRBV9 | TGTGCCAGCAGCGTTAGCGTAGTGAATGAAAAACTGTTTTTT | CASSVSVVNEKLFF
. | TRBJ1-2 | few | TRBV25-1 | TGTGCCAGCACGAGTGACACCCTTAACTATGGCTACACCTTC | CASTSDTLNYGYTF
. | TRBJ1-6 | few | TRBV25-1 | TGTGCCAGCAGTGTGGGACTCCCGGGGTCCTATAATTCACCCCTCCACTTT | CASSVGLPGSYNSPLHF
. | TRBJ2-7 | few | TRBV25-1 | TGTGCCAGCAGTGAATTGGGCAGAACCTACGAGCAGTACTTC | CASSELGRTYEQYF
. | TRBJ2-3 | few | TRBV11-3 | TGTGCCAGCAGTTATAGCGTTGGGGGGATCACAGATACGCAGTATTTT | CASSYSVGGITDTQYF